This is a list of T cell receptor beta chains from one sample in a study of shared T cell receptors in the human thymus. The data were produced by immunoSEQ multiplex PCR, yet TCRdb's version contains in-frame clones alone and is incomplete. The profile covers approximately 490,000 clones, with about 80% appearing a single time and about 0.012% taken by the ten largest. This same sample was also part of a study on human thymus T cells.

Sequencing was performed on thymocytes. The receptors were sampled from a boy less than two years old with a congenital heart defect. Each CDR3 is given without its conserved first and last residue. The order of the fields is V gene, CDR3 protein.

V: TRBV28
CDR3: ASLLGGPGGETQY

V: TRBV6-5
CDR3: ASGTPVIVGEQY

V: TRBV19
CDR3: ASSISSASSTDTQY

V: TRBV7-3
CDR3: ASSPRAGVQKGVFDEQF

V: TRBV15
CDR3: ATSRSRDRGYEQY

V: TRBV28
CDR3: ASSLWSDRDRDQPQH

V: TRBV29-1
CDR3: SVEDQEEGGDNEQF

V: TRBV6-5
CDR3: ASRLSGSISYEQY

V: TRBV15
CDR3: ATSRDRLAGSLGEQF

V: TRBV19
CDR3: ASTGDSEEQF

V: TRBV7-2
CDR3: ASSFEDRGTDTQY

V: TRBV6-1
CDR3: ASSEAGQANTEAF

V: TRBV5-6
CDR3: ASSLSGGQPQH

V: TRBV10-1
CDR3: ASFFSGTSGSTMGYEQY

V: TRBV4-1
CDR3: ASSQVDRRNQPQH